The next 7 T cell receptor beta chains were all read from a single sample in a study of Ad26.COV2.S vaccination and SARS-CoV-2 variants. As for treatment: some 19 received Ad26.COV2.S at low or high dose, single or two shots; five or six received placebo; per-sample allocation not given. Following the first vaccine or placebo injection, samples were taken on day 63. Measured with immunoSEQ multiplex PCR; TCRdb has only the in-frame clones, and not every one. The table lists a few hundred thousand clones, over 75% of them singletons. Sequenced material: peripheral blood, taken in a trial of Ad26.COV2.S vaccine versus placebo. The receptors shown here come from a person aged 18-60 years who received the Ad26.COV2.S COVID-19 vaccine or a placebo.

The CDR3 spells CASSPGQGSGYTF. The DNA for the CDR3 is TGCGCCAGCAGCCCGGGACAGGGAAGTGGCTACACCTTC. The rearrangement uses TRBV5-1 and TRBJ1-2, with 9 bases matching TRBD1. J was trimmed by 7 bases and V by 4 bases; bases with no gene match: 5. Germline CDR1 reads SGHRS; CDR2 reads YFSETQ. The CDR3 runs to 13 residues.

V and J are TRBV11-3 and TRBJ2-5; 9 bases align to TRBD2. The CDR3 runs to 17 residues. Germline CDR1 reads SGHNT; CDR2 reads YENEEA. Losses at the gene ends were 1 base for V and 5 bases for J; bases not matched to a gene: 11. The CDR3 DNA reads TGTGCCAGCAGCTTAGGAGTGCTAGCGGGGCCCGGGGAGACCCAGTACTTC. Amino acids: CASSLGVLAGPGETQYF.

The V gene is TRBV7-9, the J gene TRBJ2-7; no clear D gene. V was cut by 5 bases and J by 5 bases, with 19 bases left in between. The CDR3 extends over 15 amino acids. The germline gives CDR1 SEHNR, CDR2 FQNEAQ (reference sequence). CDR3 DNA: TGTGCCAGCAGCCAAGAGGAGTATGCAATCCACGAGCAGTACTTC. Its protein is CASSQEEYAIHEQYF. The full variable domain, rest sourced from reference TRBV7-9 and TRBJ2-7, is DTGVSQNPRHKITKRGQNVTFRCDPISEHNRLYWYRQTLGQGPEFLTYFQNEAQLEKSRLLSDRFSAERPKGSFSTLEIQRTEQGDSAMYLCASSQEEYAIHEQYFGPGTRLTVT.

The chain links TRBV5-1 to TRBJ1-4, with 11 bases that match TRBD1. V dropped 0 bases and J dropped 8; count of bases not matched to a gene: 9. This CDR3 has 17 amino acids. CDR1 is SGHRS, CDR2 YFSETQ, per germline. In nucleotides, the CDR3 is TGCGCCAGCAGCTTGGCCGGGACAGGGGGTAATTTGGAAAAACTGTTTTTT. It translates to CASSLAGTGGNLEKLFF.

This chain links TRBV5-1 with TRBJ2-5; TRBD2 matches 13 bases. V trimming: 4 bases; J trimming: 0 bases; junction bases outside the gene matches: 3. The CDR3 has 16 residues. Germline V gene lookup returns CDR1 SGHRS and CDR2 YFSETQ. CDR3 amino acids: CASSPTSGGYQETQYF. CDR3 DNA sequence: TGCGCCAGCAGCCCGACTAGCGGGGGGTACCAAGAGACCCAGTACTTC. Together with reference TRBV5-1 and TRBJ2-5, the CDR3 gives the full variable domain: KAGVTQTPRYLIKTRGQQVTLSCSPISGHRSVSWYQQTPGQGLQFLFEYFSETQRNKGNFPGRFSGRQFSNSRSEMNVSTLELGDSALYLCASSPTSGGYQETQYFGPGTRLLVL.

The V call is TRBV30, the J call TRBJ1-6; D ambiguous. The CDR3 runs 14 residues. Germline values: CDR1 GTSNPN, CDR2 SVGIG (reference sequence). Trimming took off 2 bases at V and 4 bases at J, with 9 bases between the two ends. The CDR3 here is CAWSKGLYNSPLHF. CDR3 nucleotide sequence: TGTGCCTGGAGTAAGGGCTTGTATAATTCACCCCTCCACTTT.

The CDR3 loop is CASSLGSGLGEQYF. Written as DNA, the CDR3 is TGTGCCAGCAGCTTAGGTTCAGGCCTAGGCGAGCAGTACTTC. This rearrangement joins TRBV7-8 to TRBJ2-7; no clear D. Germline V gene data show CDR1 as SGHVS and CDR2 as FQNEAQ. The CDR3 covers 14 residues. Trimming shortened V by 1 base and J by 6 bases, and 13 bases separated the two germline ends.